The sequence of this T cell receptor (beta chain) was determined in a study of shared clonotypes between healthy human individuals. Selected positively for CCR7 and CD45RO-negative, naive CD8 cells excluded terminally differentiated effector memory CD45RA+ cells. General observations from the study: Non-shared clonotypes showed lower generation probabilities than clonotypes common to all four donors. In general, naive subsets displayed greater estimated richness than memory subsets did.

In the case of this clone: As yet, its antigen is unknown.

Repertoires were generated with immunoSEQ multiplex PCR, while TCRdb's copy carries only in-frame clones and drops some. The repertoire consists of about 2,100,000 clones, with approximately 94% occurring once and the leading ten covering roughly 1.8%. CDR3 length equals 15 residues. Germline trimming cut 10 bases from V and 2 bases from J; bases unmatched to any gene: 9. Germline V lookup: CDR1 SNHLY, CDR2 FYNNEI. The sequencing sample was made of naive CD8+ T cells from PBMCs. The gene calls are TRBV2 and TRBJ2-1, with TRBD1 matching over 9 bases. The TCR was taken from a man between 18 and 35 years old in good health. Some clones in this sample may be carry-over from other donors' samples. The CDR3 nucleotides read TGTGCCACCTCCGTCGGGACAGGGCCCTACAATGAGCAGTTCTTC. It yields the protein CATSVGTGPYNEQFF.